Included here is one TCR beta chain sequence, with context. Antigen: not known. Profiled with immunoSEQ multiplex PCR; TCRdb holds only in-frame clones, not every one. Of about 39,000 clones in the sample, 76% were seen once. Germline loops: CDR1 SGDLS, CDR2 YYNGEE. The junction had 13 bases not matched to a gene; V was cut back by 3 bases and J by 5 bases. The length of the CDR3 is 17 residues. The data were obtained in a study of chemoradiotherapy in HPV16-positive cancers. Study as a whole: Functional T-cell assays on two HPV16-positive patients' cells defined candidate HPV-specific clones and common TCR motifs.

Study-wide findings and caveats: Better recurrence-free survival went with HPV-responsive T-cell expansion in HPV16-positive patients. During treatment, candidate HPV-specific clones and E7-related motifs expanded in tumor.

This rearrangement joins TRBV9 to TRBJ2-3, with TRBD2 matching 9 bases. The sample consisted of blood, taken from a patient who underwent chemoradiotherapy. This TCR derives from a human donor with HPV-associated anogenital cancer. This CDR3 reads CASSAVGQRGVVDTQYF. The CDR3 DNA reads TGTGCCAGCAGCGCGGTGGGTCAGCGGGGGGTTGTAGATACGCAGTATTTT.